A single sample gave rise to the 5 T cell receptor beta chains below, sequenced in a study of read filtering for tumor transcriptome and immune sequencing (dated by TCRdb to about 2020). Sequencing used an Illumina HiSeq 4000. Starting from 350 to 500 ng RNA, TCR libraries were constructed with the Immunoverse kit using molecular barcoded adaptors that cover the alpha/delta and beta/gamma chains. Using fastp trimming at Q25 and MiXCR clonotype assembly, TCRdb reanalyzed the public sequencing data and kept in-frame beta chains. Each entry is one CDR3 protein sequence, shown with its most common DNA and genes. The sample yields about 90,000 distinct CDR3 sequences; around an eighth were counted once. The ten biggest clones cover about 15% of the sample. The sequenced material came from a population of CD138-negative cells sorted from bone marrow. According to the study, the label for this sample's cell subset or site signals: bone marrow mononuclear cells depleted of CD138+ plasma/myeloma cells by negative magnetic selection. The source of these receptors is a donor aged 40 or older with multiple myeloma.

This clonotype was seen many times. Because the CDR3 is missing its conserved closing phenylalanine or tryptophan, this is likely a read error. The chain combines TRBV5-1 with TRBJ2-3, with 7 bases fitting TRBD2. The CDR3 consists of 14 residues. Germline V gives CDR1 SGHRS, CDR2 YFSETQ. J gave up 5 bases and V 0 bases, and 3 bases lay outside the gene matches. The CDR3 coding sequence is TGCGCCAGCAGCTTGGGACTAGCTGGAGATACGCAGTATTCT. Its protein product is CASSLGLAGDTQYS.

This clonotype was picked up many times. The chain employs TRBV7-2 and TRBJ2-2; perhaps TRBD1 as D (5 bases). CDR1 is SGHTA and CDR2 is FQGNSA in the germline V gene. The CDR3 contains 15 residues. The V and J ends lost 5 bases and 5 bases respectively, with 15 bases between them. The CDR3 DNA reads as TGTGCCAGCAGCACCTCAGGGTTGTGGACCGGGGAGCTGTTTTTT. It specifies CASSTSGLWTGELFF.

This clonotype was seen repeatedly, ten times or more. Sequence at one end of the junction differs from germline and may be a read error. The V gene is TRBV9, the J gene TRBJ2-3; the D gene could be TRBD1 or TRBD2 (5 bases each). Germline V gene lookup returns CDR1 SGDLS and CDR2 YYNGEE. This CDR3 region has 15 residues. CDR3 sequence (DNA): TGTGCCAGTAGCGTGGGGACCGGGAGCACAGATACGCAGTATTTT. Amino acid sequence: CASSVGTGSTDTQYF.

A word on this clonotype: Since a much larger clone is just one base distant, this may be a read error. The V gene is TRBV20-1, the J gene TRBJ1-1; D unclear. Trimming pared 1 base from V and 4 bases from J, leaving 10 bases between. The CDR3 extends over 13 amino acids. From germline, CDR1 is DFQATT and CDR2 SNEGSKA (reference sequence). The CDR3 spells CSARGGFVTEAFF. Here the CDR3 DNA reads TGCAGTGCTAGAGGCGGGTTTGTCACTGAAGCTTTCTTT.

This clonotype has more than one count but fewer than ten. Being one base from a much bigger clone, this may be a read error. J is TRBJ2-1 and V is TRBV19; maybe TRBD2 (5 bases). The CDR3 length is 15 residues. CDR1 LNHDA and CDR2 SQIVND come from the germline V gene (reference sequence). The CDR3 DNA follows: TGTGCCAGTAGTATCGACCCTAGCTCCTACAATGTGCAGTTCTTC. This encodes CASSIDPSSYNVQFF.